This TCR beta chain was retrieved from a study of identifying expanded T cells in peripheral blood. TCRdb's copy holds only in-frame clones and misses some; the assay was immunoSEQ multiplex PCR. The sample gives around 100,000 clones, 88% of which show up once; 13% to 15% is in the top ten. This TCR was sampled from a person between 18 and 69 years old in good health. The sequencing sample was made of blood.

Here the CDR3 DNA reads TGTGCCAGCAGCACAAACAGGGGTTACGAGCAGTACTTC. Translating gives CASSTNRGYEQYF. The chain joins TRBV7-2 to TRBJ2-7; 7 bases align to TRBD1. The germline V gene has CDR1 SGHTA and CDR2 FQGNSA. The CDR3 is made up of 13 amino acids. Trimming removed 5 bases from V and 4 bases from J; junction bases left unmatched: 5. The full variable domain, rest sourced from reference TRBV7-2 and TRBJ2-7, is GAGVSQSPSNKVTEKGKDVELRCDPISGHTALYWYRQSLGQGLEFLIYFQGNSAPDKSGLPSDRFSAERTGGSVSTLTIQRTQQEDSAVYLCASSTNRGYEQYFGPGTRLTVT.